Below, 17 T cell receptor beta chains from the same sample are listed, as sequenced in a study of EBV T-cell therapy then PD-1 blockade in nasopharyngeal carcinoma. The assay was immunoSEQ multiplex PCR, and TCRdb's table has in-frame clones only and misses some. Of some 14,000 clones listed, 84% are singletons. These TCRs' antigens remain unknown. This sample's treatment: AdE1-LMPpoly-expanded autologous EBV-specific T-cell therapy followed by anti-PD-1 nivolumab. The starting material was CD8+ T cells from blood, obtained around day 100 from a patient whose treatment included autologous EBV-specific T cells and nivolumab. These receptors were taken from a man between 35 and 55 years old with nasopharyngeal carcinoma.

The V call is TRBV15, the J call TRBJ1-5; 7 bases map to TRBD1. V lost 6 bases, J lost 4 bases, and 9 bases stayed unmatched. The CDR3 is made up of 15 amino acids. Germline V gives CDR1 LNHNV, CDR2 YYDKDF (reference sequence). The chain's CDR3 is CATSQDRLMNQPQHF. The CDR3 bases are TGTGCCACCAGTCAGGACAGGCTGATGAATCAGCCCCAGCATTTT.

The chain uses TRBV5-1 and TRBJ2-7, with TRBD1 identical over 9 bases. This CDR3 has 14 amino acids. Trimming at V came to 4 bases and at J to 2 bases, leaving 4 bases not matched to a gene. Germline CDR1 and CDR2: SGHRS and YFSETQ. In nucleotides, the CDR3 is TGCGCCAGCAGCATCCGACAGGGGGCCTACGAGCAGTACTTC. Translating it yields CASSIRQGAYEQYF. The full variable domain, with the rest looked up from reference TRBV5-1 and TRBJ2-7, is KAGVTQTPRYLIKTRGQQVTLSCSPISGHRSVSWYQQTPGQGLQFLFEYFSETQRNKGNFPGRFSGRQFSNSRSEMNVSTLELGDSALYLCASSIRQGAYEQYFGPGTRLTVT.

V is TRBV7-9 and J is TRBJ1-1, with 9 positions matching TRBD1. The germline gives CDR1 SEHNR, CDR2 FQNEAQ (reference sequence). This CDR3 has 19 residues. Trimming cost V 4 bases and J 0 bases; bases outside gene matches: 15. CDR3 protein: CASSSDLHIGQGMNTEAFF. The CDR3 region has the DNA TGTGCCAGCAGCTCCGACCTCCATATAGGACAGGGGATGAACACTGAAGCTTTCTTT.

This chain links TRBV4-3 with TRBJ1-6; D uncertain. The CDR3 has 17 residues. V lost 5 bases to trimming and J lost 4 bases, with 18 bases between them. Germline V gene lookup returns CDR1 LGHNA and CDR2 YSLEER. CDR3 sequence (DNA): TGCGCCAGCAGCGAAGTTGAAGGGCACCTTTATAATTCACCCCTCCACTTT. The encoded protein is CASSEVEGHLYNSPLHF.

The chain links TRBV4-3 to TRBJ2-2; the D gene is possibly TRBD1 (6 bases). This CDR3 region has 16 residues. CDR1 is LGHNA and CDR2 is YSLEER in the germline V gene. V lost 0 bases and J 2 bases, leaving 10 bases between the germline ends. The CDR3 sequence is CASSQDQDRNTGELFF. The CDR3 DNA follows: TGCGCCAGCAGCCAAGACCAGGACAGAAACACCGGGGAGCTGTTTTTT.

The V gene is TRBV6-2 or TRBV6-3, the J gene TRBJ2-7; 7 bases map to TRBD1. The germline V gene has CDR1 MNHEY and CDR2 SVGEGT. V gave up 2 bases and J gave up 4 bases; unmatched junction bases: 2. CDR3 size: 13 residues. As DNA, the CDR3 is TGTGCCAGCAGTTACGGGACAGAGTACGAGCAGTACTTC. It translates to CASSYGTEYEQYF.

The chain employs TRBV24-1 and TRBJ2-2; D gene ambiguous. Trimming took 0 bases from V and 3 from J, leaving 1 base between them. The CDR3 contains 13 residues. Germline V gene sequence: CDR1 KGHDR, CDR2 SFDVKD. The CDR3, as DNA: TGTGCCACCAGTGATTTGTACACCGGGGAGCTGTTTTTT. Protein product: CATSDLYTGELFF.

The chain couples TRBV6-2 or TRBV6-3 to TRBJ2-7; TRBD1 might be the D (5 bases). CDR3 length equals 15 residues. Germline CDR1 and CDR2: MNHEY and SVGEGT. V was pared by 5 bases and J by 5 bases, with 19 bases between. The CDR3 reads CASSSLVWGIDEQYF. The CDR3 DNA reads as TGTGCCAGCAGTAGCCTCGTCTGGGGCATCGACGAGCAGTACTTC.

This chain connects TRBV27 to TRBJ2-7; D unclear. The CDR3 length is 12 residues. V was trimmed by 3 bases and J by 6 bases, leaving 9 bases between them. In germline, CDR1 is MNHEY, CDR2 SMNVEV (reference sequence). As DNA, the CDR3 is TGTGCCAGCAGTTTTACCGGTCGCGAGCAGTACTTC. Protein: CASSFTGREQYF.

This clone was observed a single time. The CDR3 nucleotides read TGTGCCAGTAGTGGGAGGGAAACAGGGAGAAGGGGGCCCCAGCATTTT. It codes for CASSGRETGRRGPQHF. The gene calls are TRBV19 and TRBJ1-5; maybe TRBD1 (6 bases). The CDR3 sequence is 16 residues long. Between the trimmed V and J ends, which lost 5 bases and 9 bases, there was a span of 23 bases. Germline CDR1 and CDR2: LNHDA and SQIVND (reference sequence).

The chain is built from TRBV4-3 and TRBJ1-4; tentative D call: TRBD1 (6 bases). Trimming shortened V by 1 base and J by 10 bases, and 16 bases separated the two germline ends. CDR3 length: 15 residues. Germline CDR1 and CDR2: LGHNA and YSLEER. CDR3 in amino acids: CASSQGWTVIGKLFF. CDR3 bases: TGCGCCAGCAGCCAAGGGTGGACAGTTATCGGAAAACTGTTTTTT.

CDR3 in DNA: TGTGCCAGCAGCTTCCGCGGGGCCAGCTCCTACGAGCAGTACTTC. Translating gives CASSFRGASSYEQYF. The rearrangement uses TRBV5-5 and TRBJ2-7, with D possibly matching TRBD2 (6 bases). The CDR3 is 15 amino acids. Deletions cut 2 bases from V and 0 bases from J, with 12 bases between. Germline V gene data show CDR1 as SGHKS and CDR2 as YYEKEE (reference sequence).

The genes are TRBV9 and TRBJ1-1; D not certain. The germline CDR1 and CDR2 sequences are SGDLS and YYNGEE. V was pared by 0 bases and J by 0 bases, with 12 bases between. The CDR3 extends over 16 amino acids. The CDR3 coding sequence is TGTGCCAGCAGCGTAGGTTTGTTCGGGTTGAACACTGAAGCTTTCTTT. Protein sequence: CASSVGLFGLNTEAFF.

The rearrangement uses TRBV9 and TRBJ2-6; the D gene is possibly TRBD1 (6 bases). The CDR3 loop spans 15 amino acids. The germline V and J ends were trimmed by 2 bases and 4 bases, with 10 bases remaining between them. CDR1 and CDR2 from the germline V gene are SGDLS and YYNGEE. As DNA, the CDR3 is TGTGCCAGCAGCGTCGGACAGACCGGGGCCAACGTCCTGACTTTC. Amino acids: CASSVGQTGANVLTF.

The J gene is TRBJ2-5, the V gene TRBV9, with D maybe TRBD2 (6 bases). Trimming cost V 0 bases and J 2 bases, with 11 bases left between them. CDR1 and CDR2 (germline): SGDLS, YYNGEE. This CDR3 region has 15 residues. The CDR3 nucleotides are TGTGCCAGCAGCGTAGTTGGGGGGTGGCAAGAGACCCAGTACTTC. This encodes CASSVVGGWQETQYF.

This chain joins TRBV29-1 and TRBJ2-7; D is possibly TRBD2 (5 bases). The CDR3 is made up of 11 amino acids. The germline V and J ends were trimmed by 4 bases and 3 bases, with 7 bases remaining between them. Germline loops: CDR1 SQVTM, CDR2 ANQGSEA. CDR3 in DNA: TGCAGCGTTGTTGAGGGCTACGAGCAGTACTTC. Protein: CSVVEGYEQYF.

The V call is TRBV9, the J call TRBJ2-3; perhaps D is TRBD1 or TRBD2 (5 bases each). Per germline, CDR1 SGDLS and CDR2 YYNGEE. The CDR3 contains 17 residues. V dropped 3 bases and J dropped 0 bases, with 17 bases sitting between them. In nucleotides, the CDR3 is TGTGCCAGCAGCGCCCATGGGGACGGAACTAGCACAGATACGCAGTATTTT. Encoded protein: CASSAHGDGTSTDTQYF.